Following are 17 T cell receptor beta chains from one sample sequenced in a study of identifying expanded T cells in peripheral blood. Generated by immunoSEQ multiplex PCR, the TCRdb table keeps only in-frame clones and is missing some. The sample holds 75,000 to 95,000 clones, approximately 89% seen once. Sequences were obtained from blood. The receptors were gathered from a person aged 18 to 70 in good health.

The V gene is TRBV5-6, the J gene TRBJ2-1; D possibly corresponds to TRBD1 (5 bases). In germline, CDR1 is SGHDT, CDR2 YYEEEE. The length of the CDR3 is 16 residues. Trimming left V 1 base short and J 3 bases short, with 14 bases between. The CDR3 bases are TGTGCCAGCAGCTTGCATGGGCAGGGTTTCTACAATGAGCAGTTCTTC. It yields the protein CASSLHGQGFYNEQFF.

This sequence joins TRBV7-9 and TRBJ2-1, with D perhaps given as TRBD1 or TRBD2 (5 bases each). The CDR3 extends over 14 amino acids. Per germline, CDR1 SEHNR and CDR2 FQNEAQ (reference sequence). Trimming pared 5 bases from V and 1 base from J, leaving 9 bases between. CDR3 sequence: CASSGTPSYNEQFF. CDR3 bases: TGTGCCAGCAGCGGGACCCCGTCCTACAATGAGCAGTTCTTC. The whole variable domain, filled in from reference TRBV7-9 and TRBJ2-1, reads DTGVSQNPRHKITKRGQNVTFRCDPISEHNRLYWYRQTLGQGPEFLTYFQNEAQLEKSRLLSDRFSAERPKGSFSTLEIQRTEQGDSAMYLCASSGTPSYNEQFFGPGTRLTVL.

V gene TRBV11-2 combines with J gene TRBJ2-2; D gene ambiguous. There are 15 residues in the CDR3. Trimming removed 1 base from V and 1 base from J, with 7 bases in between. The germline V gene encodes CDR1 SGHAT and CDR2 FQNNGV. CDR3 region: CASSLAIVNTGELFF. In DNA, the CDR3 is TGTGCCAGCAGCTTAGCAATAGTGAACACCGGGGAGCTGTTTTTT. Full variable domain (missing parts from reference TRBV11-2 and TRBJ2-2): EAGVAQSPRYKIIEKRQSVAFWCNPISGHATLYWYQQILGQGPKLLIQFQNNGVVDDSQLPKDRFSAERLKGVDSTLKIQPAKLEDSAVYLCASSLAIVNTGELFFGEGSRLTVL.

This clone was observed a single time. The chain carries TRBV4-2 and TRBJ2-1; 8 bases match TRBD2. This CDR3 has 17 residues. V lost 1 base and J lost 4; bases outside the gene matches: 9. Per germline, CDR1 LGHNA and CDR2 YNFKEQ. In nucleotides, the CDR3 is TGTGCCAGCAGCCAAGGGGTTAGCGGGGCTGTTTACAATGAGCAGTTCTTC. It translates to CASSQGVSGAVYNEQFF.

The chain joins TRBV7-2 to TRBJ2-7; the match to TRBD1 covers 8 bases. V shed 5 bases and J 2 bases; nucleotides not matched to a gene: 8. CDR3 length: 15 amino acids. Germline V CDR1 and CDR2: SGHTA, FQGNSA. The CDR3 DNA is TGTGCCAGCAGCCGCGGACAGGGCCCTACCTACGAGCAGTACTTC. The encoded protein is CASSRGQGPTYEQYF.

This rearrangement joins TRBV7-2 to TRBJ1-1; a possible D gene is TRBD1 (6 bases). Trimming took off 6 bases at V and 6 bases at J, with 14 bases between the two ends. CDR3 length: 13 residues. Germline loops: CDR1 SGHTA, CDR2 FQGNSA. CDR3 sequence: CASRKAGAPEAFF. In nucleotides, the CDR3 is TGTGCCAGCAGGAAGGCGGGGGCCCCTGAAGCTTTCTTT.

This clone was observed a single time. The rearrangement uses TRBV18 and TRBJ1-1, with a weak D call TRBD1 (5 bases). Germline V gene sequence: CDR1 KGHSH, CDR2 LQKENI. The CDR3 contains 13 residues. Trimming stripped 3 bases from V and 5 bases from J, with 10 bases between. CDR3 bases: TGTGCCAGCTCACCGGGGCTTCGGACTGAAGCTTTCTTT. This sequence encodes CASSPGLRTEAFF.

The gene calls are TRBV5-6 and TRBJ2-7, with D perhaps TRBD1 (5 bases). The CDR3 consists of 12 residues. Trimming stripped 2 bases from V and 3 bases from J, with 6 bases between. Germline V CDR1 and CDR2: SGHDT, YYEEEE. The CDR3 sequence is CASSLGVYEQYF. The CDR3 DNA reads TGTGCCAGCAGCTTAGGGGTCTACGAGCAGTACTTC.

CDR3 DNA: TGTGCCAGTAGGGGACAGGGGGCGCCTGGCTACACCTTC. Translating gives CASRGQGAPGYTF. The chain employs TRBV19 and TRBJ1-2; 12 bases agree with TRBD1. CDR1 and CDR2 from the germline V gene are LNHDA and SQIVND (reference sequence). CDR3 size: 13 residues. The junction had 3 bases not matched to a gene; V was cut back by 6 bases and J by 7 bases.

The chain combines TRBV19 with TRBJ2-7; 8 nucleotides align to TRBD1. Losses at the gene ends were 6 bases for V and 1 base for J; bases not matched to a gene: 8. The CDR3 contains 15 residues. Germline values: CDR1 LNHDA, CDR2 SQIVND (reference sequence). The CDR3 bases are TGTGCCAGTAGACCACAGGGGGAGGCTTCCTACGAGCAGTACTTC. This gives the protein CASRPQGEASYEQYF.

This clone was seen just once. The chain carries TRBV29-1 and TRBJ2-7, with TRBD2 identical over 8 bases. This CDR3 is built from 11 residues. Per germline, CDR1 SQVTM and CDR2 ANQGSEA. The V gene end was trimmed by 3 bases and the J gene end by 7 bases; junction bases not matched to a gene: 2. As DNA, the CDR3 is TGCAGCGTTGAGCGGGGGGCGGAGCAGTACTTC. It specifies CSVERGAEQYF.

V gene TRBV6-6 combines with J gene TRBJ1-1; no clear D. Trimming took 4 bases from V and 0 from J, leaving 15 bases between them. This CDR3 comprises 16 residues. Germline V gives CDR1 MNHNY, CDR2 SVGAGI (reference sequence). This chain's CDR3 is CASSFPGLWMNTEAFF. CDR3 bases: TGTGCCAGCAGTTTCCCAGGACTTTGGATGAACACTGAAGCTTTCTTT.

This chain links TRBV7-9 with TRBJ1-1, with D perhaps TRBD1 (6 bases). Germline V gene sequence: CDR1 SEHNR, CDR2 FQNEAQ (reference sequence). Trimming took off 1 base at V and 5 bases at J, with 8 bases between the two ends. The CDR3 extends over 13 amino acids. The CDR3 spells CASSLVDRTEAFF. The CDR3 coding sequence is TGTGCCAGCAGCTTAGTCGACAGGACTGAAGCTTTCTTT.

The J gene is TRBJ2-1, the V gene TRBV28; D may be TRBD1 (6 bases). The CDR3 covers 17 residues. Deletions cut 6 bases from V and 5 bases from J, with 23 bases between. Germline CDR1 reads MDHEN; CDR2 reads SYDVKM. Written as DNA, the CDR3 is TGTGCCAGCAGCCCCATGGGGCAGGTTAAGGGGGACAATGAGCAGTTCTTC. Translating gives CASSPMGQVKGDNEQFF.

The chain is built from TRBV5-1 and TRBJ2-5; 10 bases align to TRBD2. The CDR3 spans 14 residues. Unmatched junction bases numbered 5, after V lost 4 bases and J lost 5 bases. CDR1 is SGHRS and CDR2 is YFSETQ in the germline V gene. CDR3: CASSLLAGAETQYF. The CDR3 DNA sequence: TGCGCCAGCAGCCTCCTAGCGGGAGCGGAGACCCAGTACTTC.

This chain uses TRBV7-9 with TRBJ2-5, with 8 bases matching TRBD1. The CDR3 contains 14 residues. V shed 7 bases and J 5 bases; nucleotides not matched to a gene: 9. Germline V gene data show CDR1 as SEHNR and CDR2 as FQNEAQ (reference sequence). The CDR3 is CASKQGAFGETQYF. The CDR3 DNA reads TGTGCCAGCAAGCAGGGGGCGTTCGGGGAGACCCAGTACTTC.

The chain has TRBV5-6 and TRBJ1-1, with 9 bases fitting TRBD1. The CDR3 sequence is 16 residues long. V shed 4 bases and J 3 bases; nucleotides not matched to a gene: 10. Germline CDR1 reads SGHDT; CDR2 reads YYEEEE. For the CDR3, the DNA is TGTGCCAGCAGCAGAATATTTGGACAGGGGCACACTGAAGCTTTCTTT. Protein product: CASSRIFGQGHTEAFF.